Below are 29 T cell receptor beta chains sequenced from a single sample in a study of human T cells and chemical hapten exposure. The sample's time point: patch test 2, 6 weeks after DPC sensitization. The treatment was: therapeutic diphenylcyclopropenone sensitization with weekly scalp DPC. MiXCR, applied by TCRdb to the RACE reads, yields one record per CDR3 protein. The sample consists of some 88,000 distinct CDR3 sequences, approximately 10% of them appearing once. The sequencing here drew on whole blood, taken in connection with sensitization to the hapten diphenylcyclopropenone (DPC). All receptors come from a middle-aged man with alopecia areata. Some clones in this sample may be carry-over from other donors' samples.

The chain combines TRBV6-5 with TRBJ1-5, with D perhaps TRBD1 (5 bases). The length of the CDR3 is 15 residues. In germline, CDR1 is MNHEY, CDR2 SVGAGI. Trimming pared 6 bases from V and 4 bases from J, leaving 16 bases between. CDR3 sequence reads: CASSSEGTVNQPQHF. The CDR3 nucleotides read TGTGCCAGCAGCTCTGAGGGGACGGTGAATCAGCCCCAGCATTTT.

At least ten counts were recorded for this clonotype. Compared with germline, one end of the junction differs, possibly owing to a read error. The chain uses TRBV7-7 and TRBJ2-2; D remains unclear. Germline V gene data show CDR1 as SSHAT and CDR2 as FNYEAQ (reference sequence). CDR3 length equals 16 residues. For the CDR3, the DNA is TGTGCTAGCAGCTTAGTCCTAACAGACAACACCGGGGAGCTGTTTTTT. Translation gives CASSLVLTDNTGELFF.

In this sample, this clonotype turned up a few times. V is TRBV19 and J is TRBJ2-3; D unresolved. Germline V gene data show CDR1 as LNHDA and CDR2 as SQIVND (reference sequence). This CDR3 has 15 amino acids. The ends were cut back, 0 bases at V and 4 bases at J, with 11 bases in the middle. CDR3 in amino acids: CASSIDPPVADTQYF. CDR3 sequence (DNA): TGTGCCAGTAGTATAGATCCTCCTGTGGCAGATACGCAGTATTTT.

The rearrangement joins TRBV5-5 to TRBJ2-7, with 9 bases fitting TRBD1. V trimming: 4 bases; J trimming: 4 bases; junction bases outside the gene matches: 6. Germline V CDR1 and CDR2: SGHKS, YYEKEE (reference sequence). This CDR3 has 14 residues. The CDR3, as DNA: TGTGCCAGCAGCCCGGGACAGGGAGCATACGAGCAGTACGTC. As protein: CASSPGQGAYEQYV.

This clonotype was seen more than once but under ten times. The chain uses TRBV11-1 and TRBJ2-3; 10 bases are shared with TRBD1. Germline V gives CDR1 SGHAT, CDR2 FQDESV (reference sequence). This CDR3 spans 16 amino acids. Losses at the gene ends were 3 bases for V and 6 bases for J; bases not matched to a gene: 9. CDR3 in DNA: TGTGCCAGCAGCTTGCGCCGGGACAGGGGAAGCGATACGCAGTATTTT. It codes for CASSLRRDRGSDTQYF. The whole variable domain, filled in from reference TRBV11-1 and TRBJ2-3, reads EAEVAQSPRYKITEKSQAVAFWCDPISGHATLYWYRQILGQGPELLVQFQDESVVDDSQLPKDRFSAERLKGVDSTLKIQPAELGDSAMYLCASSLRRDRGSDTQYFGPGTRLTVL.

The rearrangement joins TRBV13 to TRBJ2-3, with a tentative D call TRBD2 (6 bases). V lost 4 bases and J lost 0, with 17 bases in between. Germline V CDR1 and CDR2: PRHDT, FYEKMQ (reference sequence). The CDR3 has 17 residues. This CDR3 is CASSSRGPSVSTDTQYF. CDR3 nucleotides: TGTGCCAGCAGCTCGAGGGGCCCTAGCGTCAGCACAGATACGCAGTATTTT.

This clonotype was observed a handful of times. At one end, the junction sequence differs from germline, possibly due to a read error. The CDR3 loop is CASSYQTSGGIFF. The CDR3 coding sequence is TGTGCCAGCAGTTACCAGACTAGCGGGGGGATTTTTTTC. The J gene is TRBJ2-1, the V gene TRBV6-5, with TRBD2 identical over 13 bases. This CDR3 region has 13 residues. Germline CDR1 and CDR2: MNHEY and SVGAGI.

Ten or more counts support this clonotype. V usage is TRBV7-2 and J usage is TRBJ2-3; 9 bases agree with TRBD2. The ends lost 4 bases at V and 4 bases at J; junction bases unmatched: 6. The CDR3 is made up of 15 amino acids. Looked up from germline, CDR1 is SGHTA and CDR2 is FQGNSA. The CDR3: CASSSREGRSDTQYF. The CDR3 DNA follows: TGTGCCAGCAGCTCGCGGGAGGGCCGGTCAGATACGCAGTATTTT.

This clonotype was seen a handful of times. The chain has TRBV20-1 and TRBJ2-1; unclear D gene. The germline V gene encodes CDR1 DFQATT and CDR2 SNEGSKA (reference sequence). V dropped 0 bases and J dropped 4 bases, with 13 bases sitting between them. The CDR3 has 15 residues. This CDR3 is CSARDGLNLYNEQFF. CDR3 sequence (DNA): TGCAGTGCTAGAGATGGGCTTAATTTATACAATGAGCAGTTCTTC.

The chain has TRBV29-1 and TRBJ1-5; 10 nucleotides align to TRBD1. Germline CDR1 SQVTM, CDR2 ANQGSEA. This CDR3 has 14 amino acids. V was clipped by 4 bases and J by 0 bases; unmatched bases: 0. The chain's CDR3 is CSVGQGASNQPQHF. The CDR3 DNA reads TGCAGCGTTGGACAGGGGGCTAGCAATCAGCCCCAGCATTTT.

This clonotype occurred a few times. This chain links TRBV5-4 with TRBJ2-7, with D uncertain. The CDR3 runs 12 residues. Germline V gives CDR1 SGHNT, CDR2 YYREEE (reference sequence). Deletions cut 3 bases from V and 6 bases from J, with 10 bases between. The chain's CDR3 is CASSSPSGEQYV. CDR3 DNA sequence: TGTGCCAGCAGCTCGCCCTCAGGCGAGCAGTACGTC.

This clonotype was seen once. This could be a read error, since a much larger clone is one nucleotide away. The CDR3 is CSVVIGSKQPQHF. The CDR3, as DNA: TGCAGCGTTGTTATTGGGTCCAAACAGCCCCAGCATTTT. This chain connects TRBV29-1 to TRBJ1-5; no clear D. The CDR3 is made up of 13 amino acids. CDR1 and CDR2 from the germline V gene are SQVTM and ANQGSEA. Trimming took off 4 bases at V and 7 bases at J, with 14 bases between the two ends.

V is TRBV6-2 or TRBV6-3 and J is TRBJ2-1; 7 bases match TRBD2. The CDR3 contains 12 residues. CDR1 is MNHEY and CDR2 is SVGEGT in the germline V gene. With 6 bases clipped from V and 7 bases from J, the junction kept 3 bases outside the gene matches. CDR3 residues: CASRELANEQFF. CDR3 nucleotide sequence: TGTGCCAGCAGAGAACTAGCGAATGAGCAGTTCTTC.

Only a few counts were recorded for this clonotype. The rearrangement links TRBV19 to TRBJ2-3; D possibly corresponds to TRBD2 (6 bases). This CDR3 has 16 amino acids. Trimming stripped 0 bases from V and 0 bases from J, with 10 bases between. The germline V gene has CDR1 LNHDA and CDR2 SQIVND (reference sequence). The CDR3 protein is CASSIDLGGSTDTQYF. Here the CDR3 DNA reads TGTGCCAGTAGTATAGATCTCGGGGGAAGCACAGATACGCAGTATTTT.

The V and J genes are TRBV6-2 or TRBV6-3 and TRBJ2-1; D uncertain. CDR3 length equals 16 residues. V lost 7 bases to trimming and J lost 0 bases, with 16 bases between them. The germline V gene has CDR1 MNHEY and CDR2 SVGEGT. CDR3 loop: CASMSLVTSSYNEQFF. CDR3 bases: TGTGCCAGCATGTCTTTGGTCACGAGCTCCTACAATGAGCAGTTCTTC.

This rearrangement joins TRBV12-3 or TRBV12-4 to TRBJ1-2, with D unresolved. The CDR3 has 12 residues. Trimming took 7 bases from V and 2 from J, leaving 8 bases between them. The CDR3 loop reads CASNRENYGYTF. CDR3 DNA sequence: TGTGCCAGCAACCGAGAAAACTATGGCTACACCTTC.

CDR3 in DNA: TGTGCCAGCAGCCAAGATCGGACAGCTAACACCGGGGAGCTGTTTTTT. This gives the protein CASSQDRTANTGELFF. The rearrangement joins TRBV14 to TRBJ2-2; the D gene is possibly TRBD1 (6 bases). V was cut by 0 bases and J by 2 bases, with 10 bases left in between. The CDR3 has 16 residues. The germline V gene has CDR1 SGHDN and CDR2 FVKESK.

This clonotype was counted many times. This chain links TRBV3-1 with TRBJ2-3; 15 bases are shared with TRBD2. The V segment lost 3 bases and the J segment 3 bases; nucleotides outside the gene matches: 1. The CDR3 has 16 residues. The germline CDR1 and CDR2 sequences are LGHDT and YNNKEL (reference sequence). The CDR3 DNA follows: TGTGCCAGCAGCCAGGGGACTAGCGGGAGGACAGATACGCAGTATTTT. Translation gives CASSQGTSGRTDTQYF.

The genes are TRBV29-1 and TRBJ1-3; D not resolved. The V and J ends lost 5 bases and 0 bases respectively, with 8 bases between them. Germline V CDR1 and CDR2: SQVTM, ANQGSEA. The length of the CDR3 is 13 residues. CDR3 loop: CSVSFSSGNTIYF. CDR3 sequence (DNA): TGCAGCGTTTCTTTCAGCTCTGGAAACACCATATATTTT.

This clonotype was counted a few times. The chain employs TRBV6-6 and TRBJ2-5, with a weak D call TRBD1 (8 bases). The length of the CDR3 is 13 residues. Looked up from germline, CDR1 is MNHNY and CDR2 is SVGAGI (reference sequence). The ends were cut back, 5 bases at V and 3 bases at J, with 10 bases in the middle. The CDR3 is CASSTGGEETQYF. CDR3 nucleotides: TGTGCCAGCAGTACAGGGGGGGAAGAGACCCAGTACTTC.

The gene calls are TRBV6-5 and TRBJ1-1; 7 nucleotides line up with TRBD1. CDR1 and CDR2 (germline): MNHEY, SVGAGI. The length of the CDR3 is 13 residues. J gave up 3 bases and V 10 bases, and 8 bases lay outside the gene matches. The CDR3 bases are TGTGCCATTTCGGACAGGCCTTACACTGAAGCTTTCTTT. The encoded protein is CAISDRPYTEAFF.

J is TRBJ2-5 and V is TRBV12-3 or TRBV12-4; 7 bases fit TRBD2. The CDR3 covers 15 residues. After removal of 5 bases from V and 2 bases from J, the junction contained 8 bases not matched to a gene. The CDR3 DNA is TGTGCCAGCAGTCCCCCATGGCGGGGGCAAGAGACCCAGTACTTC. It is translated as CASSPPWRGQETQYF.

This clonotype has at least ten counts. The chain carries TRBV2 and TRBJ1-4, with D perhaps TRBD1 (6 bases). The V end was cut by 6 bases, the J end by 6 bases, with 17 bases between. Germline V CDR1 and CDR2: SNHLY, FYNNEI. The CDR3 extends over 15 amino acids. In nucleotides, the CDR3 is TGTGCCAGCAGGGACGACCCAGGGGATTATGAAAAACTGTTTTTT. It encodes CASRDDPGDYEKLFF.

This rearrangement joins TRBV20-1 to TRBJ2-5, with TRBD1 identical over 12 bases. Per germline, CDR1 DFQATT and CDR2 SNEGSKA (reference sequence). J gave up 3 bases and V 3 bases, and 8 bases lay outside the gene matches. This CDR3 comprises 16 residues. The CDR3 DNA is TGCAGTGCTAGCGATCCAGGGACAGGGGGCAAAGAGACCCAGTACTTC. It encodes CSASDPGTGGKETQYF.

This clonotype was detected only a few times. V usage is TRBV5-1 and J usage is TRBJ2-3, with D perhaps TRBD2 (6 bases). Deletions cut 5 bases from V and 0 bases from J, with 10 bases between. This CDR3 is 14 amino acids long. Germline values: CDR1 SGHRS, CDR2 YFSETQ. CDR3 protein: CASRSGSSTDTQYF. For the CDR3, the DNA is TGCGCCAGCAGAAGCGGGTCTAGCACAGATACGCAGTATTTT.

This clonotype was recorded many times. The gene calls are TRBV28 and TRBJ1-1; 7 positions agree with TRBD1. The J segment lost 1 base and the V segment lost 4 bases, leaving 6 bases of the junction unmatched. This CDR3 spans 15 amino acids. Germline CDR1 is MDHEN and CDR2 is SYDVKM. CDR3 protein: CASSSTTGTNTEAFF. In nucleotides, the CDR3 is TGTGCCAGCAGTTCAACGACAGGGACGAACACTGAAGCTTTCTTT. The whole variable domain, filled in from reference TRBV28 and TRBJ1-1, reads DVKVTQSSRYLVKRTGEKVFLECVQDMDHENMFWYRQDPGLGLRLIYFSYDVKMKEKGDIPEGYSVSREKKERFSLILESASTNQTSMYLCASSSTTGTNTEAFFGQGTRLTVV.

Here the CDR3 reads CASSPQGAPDTQYF. CDR3 bases: TGTGCCAGCAGCCCCCAGGGGGCCCCAGATACGCAGTATTTT. V and J are TRBV7-2 and TRBJ2-3, with 8 bases matching TRBD1. Per the germline V gene, CDR1 is SGHTA and CDR2 is FQGNSA. J lost 4 bases, V lost 5 bases, and 5 bases had no gene match. The CDR3 totals 14 residues.

V and J are TRBV11-2 and TRBJ2-3; D may be TRBD2 (5 bases). Germline loops: CDR1 SGHAT, CDR2 FQNNGV. V was cut by 5 bases and J by 1 base, with 10 bases left in between. The length of the CDR3 is 14 residues. CDR3 sequence reads: CASSLTGGTDTQYF. CDR3 coding DNA: TGTGCCAGCAGCCTAACCGGGGGCACAGATACGCAGTATTTT.

The rearrangement joins TRBV5-1 to TRBJ2-2; D gene uncertain. V shed 0 bases and J shed 7 bases, with 13 bases lying between them. The CDR3 length is 15 residues. In germline, CDR1 is SGHRS, CDR2 YFSETQ. Written as DNA, the CDR3 is TGCGCCAGCAGCTTGGGGGTGACTCCCAACGGGGAGCTGTTTTTT. Its translation: CASSLGVTPNGELFF.